This TCR beta chain was retrieved from a study of shared clonotypes between healthy human individuals. For this clone: This same CDR3 is encoded by further DNA sequences in the sample.

CDR3 length: 14 residues. CDR1 and CDR2 (germline): SGHRS, YFSETQ. V was cut by 0 bases and J by 3 bases, with 10 bases left in between. Generated by immunoSEQ multiplex PCR, the TCRdb table keeps only in-frame clones and is missing some. The data hold 2 million to 2.5 million clones, with nearly 97% observed a single time. Donors had no recently reported acute infections or vaccinations and were HIV-negative. This receptor was identified in a man between 18 and 35 years old in good health. The chain joins TRBV5-1 to TRBJ2-7, with D perhaps matching TRBD1 (5 bases). Sequencing input: naive CD4+ T cells sorted from blood. Subset indicated: CD45RA+ positively selected. In DNA, the CDR3 is TGCGCCAGCAGCTTGGCGGGCAGGGACTACGAGCAGTACTTC. This gives the protein CASSLAGRDYEQYF.